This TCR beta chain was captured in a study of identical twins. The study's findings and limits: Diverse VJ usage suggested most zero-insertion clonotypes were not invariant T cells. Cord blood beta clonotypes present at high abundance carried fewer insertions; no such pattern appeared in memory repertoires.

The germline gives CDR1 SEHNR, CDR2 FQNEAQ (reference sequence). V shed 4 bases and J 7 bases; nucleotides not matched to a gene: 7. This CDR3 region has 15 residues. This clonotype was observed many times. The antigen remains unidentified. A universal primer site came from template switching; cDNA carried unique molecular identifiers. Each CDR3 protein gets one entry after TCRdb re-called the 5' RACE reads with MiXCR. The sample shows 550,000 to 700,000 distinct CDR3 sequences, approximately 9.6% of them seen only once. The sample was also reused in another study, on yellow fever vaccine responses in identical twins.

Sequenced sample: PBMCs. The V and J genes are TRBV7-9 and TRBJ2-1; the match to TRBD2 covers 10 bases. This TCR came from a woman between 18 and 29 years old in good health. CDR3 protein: CASSSSSGGWNEQFF. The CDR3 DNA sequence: TGTGCCAGCAGCTCCTCTAGCGGGGGATGGAATGAGCAGTTCTTC.